This T cell receptor (beta chain) stems from a study of regulatory T cells in long-lasting Graves disease. Background on the study: Prior antithyroid drug treatment in newly diagnosed Graves' patients lasted under 3 months.

The study's findings and limits: Preferential use of TRBV28, TRBJ1-2 and TRBJ2-5 was seen in persistent disease. Newly diagnosed Graves' patients had higher TCR diversity than persistent ones.

This sample's time point: newly diagnosed GD, antithyroid drugs for less than 3 months. The TCR library used RNA extracted from PBMCs. American Thyroid Association guidelines served as the basis for diagnosing Graves' disease. The V segment lost 5 bases and the J segment 5 bases; nucleotides outside the gene matches: 10. Germline CDR1 and CDR2: MNHNS and SASEGT. The CDR3 consists of 15 residues. Construction of the TCR beta libraries employed iRepertoire HTBI primers in conjunction with Arm-PCR of CDR3 regions. TCRdb analysed the multiplex PCR reads with MiXCR anew, one entry per CDR3 protein. This table has some 250,000 distinct CDR3 sequences, 15% to 20% appearing once. This clonotype was recorded many times. Its antigen is as yet unknown.

This specimen consisted of peripheral blood mononuclear cells (PBMCs), obtained at new diagnosis, from a patient treated with antithyroid drugs. The sequence was collected from a female donor with Graves disease. The chain couples TRBV6-1 to TRBJ2-7, with 9 bases aligning to TRBD1. The CDR3 spells CASSRTGGTLDEQYF. The CDR3, as DNA: TGTGCCAGCAGTCGTACAGGGGGCACTTTGGACGAGCAGTACTTC.